A selection of T cell receptor beta chains follows, all from one sample in a study of Graves' ophthalmopathy and Graves' hyperthyroidism. MiXCR, run by TCRdb on the multiplex PCR reads, gives a single entry per CDR3 protein. This sample has about 600,000 distinct CDR3 sequences, with under 40% found just once. Sequenced sample: peripheral blood or thyroid tissue (not recorded which). All receptors derive from an adult man with Graves' hyperthyroidism. CDR3s include the opening cysteine and the closing phenylalanine or tryptophan. D genes are given only for firm matches. Some rows mark clone size as missing; the rest say once, few, many or name a class of expanded clone.

j_gene	d_gene	abundance	v_gene	CDR3aa	CDR3nt
TRBJ2-7	NA	NA	TRBV2	CAISTWIAQTSYEQYF	TGTGCCATCAGTACCTGGATAGCCCAGACTTCCTACGAGCAGTACTTC
TRBJ1-4	TRBD1	NA	TRBV20-1	CSARGTGVEKLFF	TGCAGTGCTAGGGGGACAGGGGTCGAAAAACTGTTTTTT
TRBJ2-6	NA	many	TRBV6-5	CASGVSGANVLTF	TGTGCCAGCGGGGTCTCTGGGGCCAACGTCCTGACTTTC
TRBJ2-5	NA	many	TRBV4-2	CASSQVEGSGETQYF	TGTGCCAGCAGCCAAGTCGAGGGTTCCGGAGAGACCCAGTACTTC
TRBJ1-1	NA	many	TRBV5-1	CASSQRGGTEAFF	TGCGCCAGCAGCCAGAGGGGGGGAACTGAAGCTTTCTTT
TRBJ1-4	NA	many	TRBV2	CASRSGTNEKLFF	TGTGCCAGCCGCTCGGGAACTAATGAAAAACTGTTTTTT
TRBJ1-5	NA	many	TRBV6-1	CASSDGIAQHF	TGTGCCAGCAGTGACGGTATAGCCCAGCATTTT
TRBJ2-3	NA	NA	TRBV10-3	CAISESVGLTTDTQYF	TGTGCCATCAGTGAGTCGGTTGGCCTCACCACAGATACGCAGTATTTT
TRBJ2-2	NA	many	TRBV19	CASEGGPANTGELFF	TGTGCCAGTGAGGGGGGCCCGGCGAACACCGGGGAGCTGTTTTTT
TRBJ1-2	TRBD1	NA	TRBV7-8	CAYRTGARGIYGYTF	TGTGCCTACCGGACAGGGGCCAGGGGGATCTATGGCTACACCTTC
TRBJ2-2	TRBD2	many	TRBV5-4	CASSQGLADTGELFF	TGTGCCAGCAGCCAGGGACTAGCGGACACCGGGGAGCTGTTTTTT
TRBJ2-1	NA	NA	TRBV5-1	CASSLYNEQFF	TGTGCCAGCAGTTTGTACAATGAGCAGTTCTTC
TRBJ1-3	NA	NA	TRBV30	CAWATANTIYF	TGTGCCTGGGCGACAGCAAACACCATATATTTT
TRBJ1-5	TRBD1	many	TRBV7-9	CASSPGGANYQPQHF	TGTGCCAGCAGCCCAGGGGGAGCGAACTATCAGCCCCAGCATTTT
TRBJ2-5	NA	many	TRBV19	CASSGSVETQYF	TGTGCCAGTAGTGGTTCCGTCGAGACCCAGTACTTC
TRBJ1-6	NA	many	TRBV14	CASSLTGRNSPLHF	TGTGCCAGCAGCCTTACAGGGAGGAATTCACCCCTCCACTTT
TRBJ2-1	TRBD2	NA	TRBV7-4	CASSSTSGRINEQFF	TGTGCCAGCAGCTCGACTAGCGGGAGAATAAATGAGCAGTTCTTC
TRBJ1-4	TRBD1	NA	TRBV7-4	CASSLLRDRGSLSEKLFF	TGTGCCAGCAGCTTGCTCCGGGACAGGGGGTCCCTTAGTGAAAAACTGTTTTTT
TRBJ1-2	NA	many	TRBV9	CASSGHRHYGYTF	TGTGCCAGCAGCGGCCACAGACATTATGGCTACACCTTC
TRBJ1-2	NA	few	TRBV3-1	CASSQGLQSYGYTF	TGTGCCAGCAGCCAAGGGCTGCAGTCCTATGGCTACACCTTC
TRBJ1-1	TRBD1	NA	TRBV29-1	CSLDRAGNTEAFF	TGCAGTTTAGACAGGGCTGGGAACACTGAAGCTTTCTTT
TRBJ2-7	NA	NA	TRBV20-1	CSAPGVAGELYF	TGCAGTGCTCCTGGGGTGGCCGGGGAGCTGTACTTC
TRBJ1-2	NA	many	TRBV29-1	CSVPGEVRGYTF	TGCAGCGTTCCAGGGGAGGTTCGGGGCTACACCTTC